These T cell receptor beta chains were read from a single sample in a study of shared clonotypes between healthy human individuals. Data came from immunoSEQ multiplex PCR; TCRdb stores just in-frame clones and leaves some out. In the table there are about 2.1 million clones, 93% of which are singletons. Input material: naive CD8+ T cells from PBMCs. The receptors shown here come from a man aged 18 to 30 in good health. Some clones in this sample may be carry-over from other donors' samples. The CDR3 runs from the conserved cysteine through the conserved F or W. The order of the fields is J gene, D gene, V gene, clone size, CDR3 protein, CDR3 DNA. D genes are given only for firm matches. Clone sizes are given selectively: once, few, many, or a class where the clone is expanded.

TRBJ1-2,-,TRBV6-1,-,CASSDTTTGPGYTF,TGTGCCAGCAGTGACACCACGACAGGCCCCGGCTACACCTTC
TRBJ1-1,-,TRBV7-9,-,CASSRGPEAFF,TGTGCCAGCTCTCGGGGGCCTGAAGCTTTCTTT
TRBJ1-1,-,TRBV6-1,few,CASSGSVRGTEAFF,TGTGCCAGCAGTGGGAGCGTCAGGGGAACTGAAGCTTTCTTT
TRBJ2-7,-,TRBV27,-,CASSPSLGTDSYEQYF,TGTGCCAGCAGCCCCTCGCTCGGGACCGATTCCTACGAGCAGTACTTC
TRBJ2-1,-,TRBV28,-,CASSSRRGSYNEQFF,TGTGCCAGCAGTTCCCGTCGGGGATCCTACAATGAGCAGTTCTTC
TRBJ2-7,-,TRBV6-5,-,CASKGSRYEQYF,TGTGCCAGCAAAGGGAGTCGGTACGAGCAGTACTTC
TRBJ2-1,-,TRBV2,-,CASSEAVTNNEQFF,TGTGCCAGCAGTGAGGCCGTCACTAACAATGAGCAGTTCTTC
TRBJ1-4,TRBD1,TRBV11-2,-,CASSVVPGQEVSDEKLFF,TGTGCCAGCAGCGTGGTCCCGGGACAGGAGGTTTCGGATGAAAAACTGTTTTTT
TRBJ1-2,-,TRBV9,once,CASSPHSYGYTF,TGTGCCAGCAGCCCACACAGCTATGGCTACACCTTC
TRBJ2-7,TRBD1,TRBV4-1,-,CASSLYRGDEQYF,TGCGCCAGCAGCCTTTACAGGGGCGACGAGCAGTACTTC